This TCR beta chain was found in a study of OX40 agonist ivuxolimab in advanced cancers. Trimming left V 6 bases short and J 4 bases short, with 10 bases between. In germline, CDR1 is MNHEY, CDR2 SVGAGI. The CDR3 has 13 residues. Method: immunoSEQ multiplex PCR; TCRdb's copy keeps in-frame clones and lacks some. The repertoire includes 90,000 to 120,000 clones, more than 85% of them detected once, and roughly 0.61% sits in the top ten. The chain couples TRBV6-5 to TRBJ1-3; a possible D gene is TRBD1 (6 bases). This specimen was CD4+ or CD8+ T cells sorted from blood, taken in a trial of the OX40 agonist ivuxolimab. The receptor comes from an adult with an advanced solid tumor such as melanoma, head and neck, liver or kidney cancer. Here the CDR3 reads CASRQGPGNTIYF. In DNA form, the CDR3 reads TGTGCCAGCAGACAGGGACCGGGAAACACCATATATTTT.